This T cell receptor beta chain was recorded in a study of blood T cell repertoires in COVID-19. Study-level background: Specimens from acute and convalescent COVID-19 originated in the United States, Italy and Spain. PBMCs, B-cell-depleted T cells, or T cells provided the cDNA or gDNA that made up the material.

Germline trimming cut 6 bases from V and 4 bases from J; bases unmatched to any gene: 10. The CDR3 sequence is 15 residues long. Germline CDR1 is LNHDA and CDR2 is SQIVND (reference sequence). Patients in Seattle were enrolled during active infection, then followed longitudinally. As handled by the study authors: Amplification with reference gene primers provided the estimates of nucleated cell counts. Only in-frame clones appear in the TCRdb table, and some are missing; sequencing was by immunoSEQ multiplex PCR. That table furnishes V, J and clone size, whereas the DNA furnished D and trimming. Seen here are a few hundred thousand clones, 90% observed once, and the top ten hold about 2%.

The receptor was isolated from a woman in her sixties or seventies with COVID-19, enrolled during active disease. The specimen was peripheral blood. V gene TRBV19 combines with J gene TRBJ1-2; 8 positions agree with TRBD1. In DNA form, the CDR3 reads TGTGCCAGTAGAGGCCGACAGGGGTACGTCTATGGCTACACCTTC. It encodes CASRGRQGYVYGYTF.